The 23 T cell receptor beta chains below were found in one sample sequenced in a study of CD8+CD57+ T cells in acquired aplastic anemia. Genomic DNA served as template for TCR beta VDJ and CDR3 profiling. TCRdb fed the reads into MiXCR, producing one record per CDR3 protein. The sample lists about 120,000 distinct CDR3 sequences; 55% to 60% were seen once. CD8+CD57+ cell expansion had been shown by flow cytometry in patients chosen for sequencing. The sequencing sample was made of sorted CD4+, CD8+, or CD8+CD57+ T cells (not recorded which) from PBMCs. The receptor source for this set is a human donor with aplastic anemia.

The chain carries TRBV20-1 and TRBJ2-5; tentative D call: TRBD1 (5 bases). CDR1 is DFQATT and CDR2 is SNEGSKA in the germline V gene (reference sequence). This CDR3 is built from 15 residues. The germline V and J ends were trimmed by 5 bases and 0 bases, with 16 bases remaining between them. The CDR3 region is CSAQSEQGHQETQYF. In DNA form, the CDR3 reads TGCAGTGCTCAGTCCGAGCAGGGCCACCAAGAGACCCAGTACTTC.

The genes are TRBV19 and TRBJ2-2, with 9 bases lining up with TRBD2. The V gene end was trimmed by 5 bases and the J gene end by 0 bases; junction bases not matched to a gene: 4. There are 16 residues in the CDR3. Germline CDR1 and CDR2: LNHDA and SQIVND (reference sequence). DNA for the CDR3: TGTGCCAGTAGTCTGCTAGCGGGAACGAACACCGGGGAGCTGTTTTTT. This encodes CASSLLAGTNTGELFF.

This clonotype was counted many times. The CDR3 loop is CASSLRRQKETQYF. For the CDR3, the DNA is TGCGCCAGCAGCTTGCGACGTCAGAAAGAGACCCAGTACTTC. This chain links TRBV5-1 with TRBJ2-5; no definite D call. The CDR3 runs 14 residues. CDR1 and CDR2 (germline): SGHRS, YFSETQ. Deletions cut 1 base from V and 3 bases from J, with 10 bases between. The full variable domain, completed using reference TRBV5-1 and TRBJ2-5, is KAGVTQTPRYLIKTRGQQVTLSCSPISGHRSVSWYQQTPGQGLQFLFEYFSETQRNKGNFPGRFSGRQFSNSRSEMNVSTLELGDSALYLCASSLRRQKETQYFGPGTRLLVL.

This clonotype is a singleton in its sample. This rearrangement joins TRBV7-8 to TRBJ1-4; D is unclear. Trimming stripped 1 base from V and 4 bases from J, with 4 bases between. Looked up from germline, CDR1 is SGHVS and CDR2 is FQNEAQ. The CDR3 sequence is 13 residues long. CDR3 residues: CASSLGRNEKLFF. DNA of the CDR3: TGTGCCAGCAGCTTAGGCCGTAATGAAAAACTGTTTTTT.

The chain couples TRBV4-1 to TRBJ2-3, with 8 positions matching TRBD1. This CDR3 has 21 amino acids. Trimming removed 0 bases from V and 3 bases from J; junction bases left unmatched: 20. The V gene's germline CDR1 is MGHRA and CDR2 YSYEKL. CDR3 residues: CASSQDLGAGGAHVGTDTQYF. Here the CDR3 DNA reads TGCGCCAGCAGCCAAGATCTGGGCGCAGGGGGCGCCCACGTGGGGACAGATACGCAGTATTTT.

This clonotype has only a few counts. V is TRBV25-1 and J is TRBJ2-1; 9 bases are a match to TRBD1. The CDR3 runs 13 residues. The V segment lost 6 bases and the J segment 7 bases; nucleotides outside the gene matches: 4. Per germline, CDR1 MGHDK and CDR2 SYGVNS. CDR3 nucleotides: TGTGCCAGCAGAGGACAGGGGCGAAATGAGCAGTTCTTC. This encodes CASRGQGRNEQFF. The variable domain in full, completed from reference TRBV25-1 and TRBJ2-1, reads EADIYQTPRYLVIGTGKKITLECSQTMGHDKMYWYQQDPGMELHLIHYSYGVNSTEKGDLSSESTVSRIRTEHFPLTLESARPSHTSQYLCASRGQGRNEQFFGPGTRLTVL.

The sample holds one count of this clonotype. A junction end diverges from the germline sequence, so it may reflect a read error. V usage is TRBV29-1 and J usage is TRBJ1-5; 11 bases agree with TRBD1. The CDR3 is 16 residues long. Looked up from germline, CDR1 is SQVTM and CDR2 is ANQGSEA. In nucleotides, the CDR3 is TGCAGCGACCCCGGACAGGGGGCACGCAACAATCAGCCCCGGCATTTT. Translation gives CSDPGQGARNNQPRHF.

The V call is TRBV2, the J call TRBJ1-5; no clear D gene. Trimming pared 7 bases from V and 3 bases from J, leaving 13 bases between. Per germline, CDR1 SNHLY and CDR2 FYNNEI. The CDR3 runs 14 residues. The CDR3 protein is CASTHLSPNQPQHF. The CDR3 DNA follows: TGTGCCAGCACACACCTTAGCCCCAATCAGCCCCAGCATTTT.

Many counts were recorded for this clonotype. The rearrangement joins TRBV9 to TRBJ2-7; D gene uncertain. Trimming left V 0 bases short and J 3 bases short, with 7 bases between. This CDR3 is 13 amino acids long. In germline, CDR1 is SGDLS, CDR2 YYNGEE. The CDR3 region has the DNA TGTGCCAGCAGCGTAGCCGACGGCTACGAGCAGTACTTC. It translates to CASSVADGYEQYF.

This clonotype occurred once. The V gene is TRBV7-6, the J gene TRBJ1-6, with D unresolved. V shed 5 bases and J shed 8 bases, with 10 bases lying between them. CDR3 length: 13 amino acids. The germline V gene encodes CDR1 SGHVS and CDR2 FNYEAQ. Here the CDR3 DNA reads TGTGCCAGCAGCACGACATCATATTCACCCCTCCACTTT. Its protein is CASSTTSYSPLHF.

This clonotype was counted ten times or more. The CDR3 nucleotides are TGTGCCAGCAGTGAAAACGGGGAGACCCAGTACTTC. Translated, it gives CASSENGETQYF. The V and J genes are TRBV2 and TRBJ2-5; no firm D call. Germline CDR1 reads SNHLY; CDR2 reads FYNNEI. Trimming shortened V by 2 bases and J by 5 bases, and 6 bases separated the two germline ends. The CDR3 has 12 residues.

The chain employs TRBV24-1 and TRBJ2-1; the D call may be TRBD1 or TRBD2 (5 bases each). The CDR3 is made up of 15 amino acids. V was pared by 0 bases and J by 5 bases, with 10 bases between. The germline V gene has CDR1 KGHDR and CDR2 SFDVKD. For the CDR3, the DNA is TGTGCCACCAGTGATTTGCGGGACCCGCACAATGAGCAGTTCTTC. Translated: CATSDLRDPHNEQFF.

V usage is TRBV29-1 and J usage is TRBJ1-3, with 10 nucleotides matching TRBD1. This CDR3 spans 15 amino acids. Germline V gene data show CDR1 as SQVTM and CDR2 as ANQGSEA. J was trimmed by 2 bases and V by 4 bases; bases with no gene match: 5. For the CDR3, the DNA is TGCAGCGTTGCCGGGGACAGGGGAACTGGAAACACCATATATTTT. Translation: CSVAGDRGTGNTIYF.

The table lists this clonotype with many counts. This chain connects TRBV4-1 to TRBJ2-1; D is uncertain. Germline lookup yields CDR1 MGHRA and CDR2 YSYEKL. The CDR3 loop spans 14 amino acids. Deletions cut 0 bases from V and 3 bases from J, with 6 bases between. CDR3 region: CASSQEYIYNEQFF. CDR3 nucleotide sequence: TGCGCCAGCAGCCAAGAGTACATCTACAATGAGCAGTTCTTC.

This clonotype was picked up many times. The V call is TRBV25-1, the J call TRBJ2-7; the match to TRBD1 covers 8 bases. V shed 8 bases and J 4 bases; nucleotides not matched to a gene: 1. The germline gives CDR1 MGHDK, CDR2 SYGVNS. CDR3 length: 11 amino acids. CDR3 amino acids: CASGQGYEQYF. The CDR3 bases are TGTGCCAGCGGACAGGGTTACGAGCAGTACTTC.

The chain joins TRBV20-1 to TRBJ1-2; D unclear. The length of the CDR3 is 13 residues. The V gene's germline CDR1 is DFQATT and CDR2 SNEGSKA (reference sequence). Trimming took off 3 bases at V and 6 bases at J, with 14 bases between the two ends. The CDR3 coding sequence is TGCAGTGCTAGGAAGGGAGGAGGAGATGGCTACACCTTC. Its protein product is CSARKGGGDGYTF.

Only a few counts were recorded for this clonotype. The chain is built from TRBV28 and TRBJ1-3, with D perhaps TRBD1 (5 bases). Trimming shortened V by 3 bases and J by 2 bases, and 8 bases separated the two germline ends. Germline V gene sequence: CDR1 MDHEN, CDR2 SYDVKM. This CDR3 comprises 14 residues. The CDR3, as DNA: TGTGCCAGCAGTTTGGGGGGTACTGGAAACACCATATATTTT. Its protein product is CASSLGGTGNTIYF. Variable domain in full (rest from reference TRBV28 and TRBJ1-3): DVKVTQSSRYLVKRTGEKVFLECVQDMDHENMFWYRQDPGLGLRLIYFSYDVKMKEKGDIPEGYSVSREKKERFSLILESASTNQTSMYLCASSLGGTGNTIYFGEGSWLTVV.

The chain carries TRBV5-6 and TRBJ2-5; perhaps TRBD2 as D (5 bases). The germline CDR1 and CDR2 sequences are SGHDT and YYEEEE. Trimming removed 0 bases from V and 4 bases from J, with 13 bases in between. The CDR3 sequence is 15 residues long. CDR3 sequence: CASSLVASRVETQYF. CDR3 DNA sequence: TGTGCCAGCAGCTTGGTAGCGTCAAGGGTAGAGACCCAGTACTTC.

This chain uses TRBV2 with TRBJ1-1, with D unclear. Germline loops: CDR1 SNHLY, CDR2 FYNNEI. The germline V and J ends were trimmed by 3 bases and 1 base, with 6 bases remaining between them. The CDR3 is made up of 13 amino acids. CDR3 in amino acids: CASSDSENTEAFF. For the CDR3, the DNA is TGTGCCAGCAGTGACAGCGAGAACACTGAAGCTTTCTTT.

CDR3 sequence reads: CATSRDSRRGGLPYNEQFF. The DNA of the CDR3 is TGTGCCACCAGCAGAGATTCACGGCGGGGGGGCCTTCCGTACAATGAGCAGTTCTTC. The chain recombines TRBV15 with TRBJ2-1, with 9 bases identical to TRBD2. V was pared by 0 bases and J by 4 bases, with 13 bases of the junction left unmatched. The CDR3 runs 19 residues. Germline-derived CDR1 and CDR2 are LNHNV and YYDKDF (reference sequence).

This clonotype has ten or more counts. V is TRBV28 and J is TRBJ2-7, with D maybe TRBD1 (6 bases). The CDR3 length is 16 residues. Trimming pared 6 bases from V and 3 bases from J, leaving 21 bases between. Germline assignment: CDR1 MDHEN and CDR2 SYDVKM. CDR3 loop: CASSTGRKPGDYEQYF. Written as DNA, the CDR3 is TGTGCCAGCAGCACGGGCCGAAAGCCAGGGGACTACGAGCAGTACTTC.

Here the CDR3 reads CASSSPGTGARYTF. CDR3 nucleotide sequence: TGTGCCAGCAGCTCACCCGGGACAGGGGCCCGTTACACCTTC. The chain combines TRBV7-2 with TRBJ1-2; 10 nucleotides match TRBD1. Looked up from germline, CDR1 is SGHTA and CDR2 is FQGNSA. The CDR3 totals 14 residues. The ends lost 4 bases at V and 11 bases at J; junction bases unmatched: 10.

The chain is built from TRBV5-6 and TRBJ1-5, with no clear D. The CDR3 sequence is 12 residues long. Germline-derived CDR1 and CDR2 are SGHDT and YYEEEE. The V end was cut by 3 bases, the J end by 3 bases, with 4 bases between. In nucleotides, the CDR3 is TGTGCCAGCAGCTGGCTCAATCAGCCCCAGCATTTT. This gives the protein CASSWLNQPQHF. The full variable domain, in which reference TRBV5-6 and TRBJ1-5 provide the parts outside the CDR3, is DAGVTQSPTHLIKTRGQQVTLRCSPKSGHDTVSWYQQALGQGPQFIFQYYEEEERQRGNFPDRFSGHQFPNYSSELNVNALLLGDSALYLCASSWLNQPQHFGDGTRLSIL.